A selection of T cell receptor beta chains follows, all from one sample in a study of T cell repertoires in cytomegalovirus infection. These receptors' targets are unknown. Via MiXCR, TCRdb re-called the reads, giving one row per CDR3 protein. The sample has approximately 730,000 distinct CDR3 sequences, roughly 30% seen once. The sequencing here drew on cultured PBMCs, taken from culture after CMV antigen stimulation. These receptor sequences come from a human donor in good health (CMV status not recorded). Some clones in this sample may be carry-over from other donors' samples. Both conserved end residues are part of each CDR3. A D gene is named only where the DNA matches it firmly. Size tells how often a clone was seen (once, few, many) or the class of an expanded clone, and some rows leave it out.

CDR3nt: TGTGCTGCCTTTGCCCAGCATTTT
CDR3aa: CAAFAQHF
abundance: few
d_gene: .
j_gene: TRBJ1-5
v_gene: TRBV6-1

CDR3nt: TGCGCCAGCATATCCTGGGCTAACTATGGCTACACCTTC
CDR3aa: CASISWANYGYTF
abundance: .
d_gene: .
j_gene: TRBJ1-2
v_gene: TRBV23-1

CDR3nt: TGTGCCAGCAGCTTGATCATCCCAACCACAGATACGCAGTATTTT
CDR3aa: CASSLIIPTTDTQYF
abundance: few
d_gene: .
j_gene: TRBJ2-3
v_gene: TRBV11-2

CDR3nt: TGTGCCAGCAGCGGAAAACAGGGGGCGGACACTGAAGCTTTCTTT
CDR3aa: CASSGKQGADTEAFF
abundance: few
d_gene: TRBD1
j_gene: TRBJ1-1
v_gene: TRBV5-5

CDR3nt: TGTGCCATCAGCGGGGACACTGGAAACACCATATATTTT
CDR3aa: CAISGDTGNTIYF
abundance: few
d_gene: .
j_gene: TRBJ1-3
v_gene: TRBV10-3

CDR3nt: TGTGCCAGCAGTTACTATACTAGTAGTACAGATACGCAGTATTTT
CDR3aa: CASSYYTSSTDTQYF
abundance: few
d_gene: .
j_gene: TRBJ2-3
v_gene: TRBV6-5

CDR3nt: TGTGCCAGCAGCTTAGATGGACAGCTAGACAATCAGCCCCAGCATTTT
CDR3aa: CASSLDGQLDNQPQHF
abundance: few
d_gene: .
j_gene: TRBJ1-5
v_gene: TRBV7-2

CDR3nt: TGTGCCAGCAGCTTAGGGGCACAAGGGACTGAAGCTTTCTTT
CDR3aa: CASSLGAQGTEAFF
abundance: .
d_gene: .
j_gene: TRBJ1-1
v_gene: TRBV11-3

CDR3nt: TGTGCCAGCAGCGGGGACTCGAGTGGCTCCTACGAGCAGTACTTC
CDR3aa: CASSGDSSGSYEQYF
abundance: many
d_gene: .
j_gene: TRBJ2-7
v_gene: TRBV7-9

CDR3nt: TGTGCCAGCAGCCCCCCGGGAGGTAATTCCCAGTACTTC
CDR3aa: CASSPPGGNSQYF
abundance: .
d_gene: TRBD2
j_gene: TRBJ2-5
v_gene: TRBV7-9

CDR3nt: TGTGCCAGCAGCTTGGCCGGCCTCTCAGGTGAAAAACTGTTTTTT
CDR3aa: CASSLAGLSGEKLFF
abundance: many
d_gene: .
j_gene: TRBJ1-4
v_gene: TRBV7-2

CDR3nt: TGTGCCAGCAGCTTAAGAGATTCAGGGCGGAGCTCTGGAAACACCATATATTTT
CDR3aa: CASSLRDSGRSSGNTIYF
abundance: many
d_gene: .
j_gene: TRBJ1-3
v_gene: TRBV7-8

CDR3nt: TGTGCCAGCAGCTTAGTGGAGACTGGGGCCAACGTCCTGACTTTC
CDR3aa: CASSLVETGANVLTF
abundance: few
d_gene: .
j_gene: TRBJ2-6
v_gene: TRBV7-8

CDR3nt: TGTGCCAGCAGTCGACTAGCGGGAGATGGGTACGAGCAGTACTTC
CDR3aa: CASSRLAGDGYEQYF
abundance: .
d_gene: TRBD2
j_gene: TRBJ2-7
v_gene: TRBV6-2/TRBV6-3

CDR3nt: TGTGCCAGCATTACTGACAGGGCTGACACTGAAGCTTTCTTT
CDR3aa: CASITDRADTEAFF
abundance: .
d_gene: TRBD1
j_gene: TRBJ1-1
v_gene: TRBV27

CDR3nt: TGTGCCAGCAGTTCACTAGCGGGGGGGCTTGGTACGCAGTATTTT
CDR3aa: CASSSLAGGLGTQYF
abundance: .
d_gene: TRBD2
j_gene: TRBJ2-3
v_gene: TRBV2

CDR3nt: TGTGCCAGCAGCTTATTAGGTCAGGGATGGCAGCCCCAGCATTTT
CDR3aa: CASSLLGQGWQPQHF
abundance: many
d_gene: .
j_gene: TRBJ1-5
v_gene: TRBV7-2

CDR3nt: TGTGCCAGCGGCATAGGGACTAGTGTATCGGATACGCAGTATTTT
CDR3aa: CASGIGTSVSDTQYF
abundance: .
d_gene: TRBD2
j_gene: TRBJ2-3
v_gene: TRBV27

CDR3nt: TGTGCCTCCCCTCAAGGGGCGGTATCTAACTATGGCTACACCTTC
CDR3aa: CASPQGAVSNYGYTF
abundance: few
d_gene: .
j_gene: TRBJ1-2
v_gene: TRBV19

CDR3nt: TGCGCCAGCAGCCAAGGGGACAGGACGGATACGCAGTATTTT
CDR3aa: CASSQGDRTDTQYF
abundance: .
d_gene: TRBD1
j_gene: TRBJ2-3
v_gene: TRBV4-1

CDR3nt: TGTGCCAGCAGTTACTCGGGGCTCCTTGGCGATACGCAGTATTTT
CDR3aa: CASSYSGLLGDTQYF
abundance: .
d_gene: .
j_gene: TRBJ2-3
v_gene: TRBV6-2/TRBV6-3

CDR3nt: TGTGCCAGCAGCTTAGGAGGGGGAGGAGCCATTCAGTACTTC
CDR3aa: CASSLGGGGAIQYF
abundance: few
d_gene: .
j_gene: TRBJ2-4
v_gene: TRBV7-2

CDR3nt: TGTGCCAGCAGTTTATCGCAGGGGGCGGAAGAGCAGTACTTC
CDR3aa: CASSLSQGAEEQYF
abundance: .
d_gene: TRBD1
j_gene: TRBJ2-7
v_gene: TRBV12-3/TRBV12-4

CDR3nt: TGTGCCAGCAGTTTGAAGGGTGCTAACTATGGCTACACCTTC
CDR3aa: CASSLKGANYGYTF
abundance: few
d_gene: .
j_gene: TRBJ1-2
v_gene: TRBV6-5

CDR3nt: TGTGCCAGCAGCTTAGGGGACAGGGGGCAATACGATGAGCAGTTCTTC
CDR3aa: CASSLGDRGQYDEQFF
abundance: .
d_gene: TRBD1
j_gene: TRBJ2-1
v_gene: TRBV5-6

CDR3nt: TGCGCCAGCAGCCTTTTACCCCGGCAGGCGGACAATGAGCAGTTCTTC
CDR3aa: CASSLLPRQADNEQFF
abundance: few
d_gene: .
j_gene: TRBJ2-1
v_gene: TRBV4-1

CDR3nt: TGCGCCAGCAGCCTAACGGAGGGCACCGGGGAGCTGTTTTTT
CDR3aa: CASSLTEGTGELFF
abundance: few
d_gene: .
j_gene: TRBJ2-2
v_gene: TRBV4-1

CDR3nt: TGCAGTGCTGGGCCGGGACTCCCCGGAGGTGGTGAGCAGTTCTTC
CDR3aa: CSAGPGLPGGGEQFF
abundance: few
d_gene: .
j_gene: TRBJ2-1
v_gene: TRBV20-1

CDR3nt: TGTGCCAGCAGTTTCTTCGGCAGGGAAGGAAACACCATATATTTT
CDR3aa: CASSFFGREGNTIYF
abundance: .
d_gene: .
j_gene: TRBJ1-3
v_gene: TRBV28

CDR3nt: TGTGCCAGCAGGGAACAAGAGACCCAGTACTTC
CDR3aa: CASREQETQYF
abundance: few
d_gene: .
j_gene: TRBJ2-5
v_gene: TRBV7-2

CDR3nt: TGTGCCAGCAGCTTAGGACTTAGGGGTGGGCGGTACAATGAGCAGTTCTTC
CDR3aa: CASSLGLRGGRYNEQFF
abundance: few
d_gene: .
j_gene: TRBJ2-1
v_gene: TRBV7-6

CDR3nt: TGTGCCAGCAGTTACACGGCAAGGAACACCGGGGAGCTGTTTTTT
CDR3aa: CASSYTARNTGELFF
abundance: few
d_gene: .
j_gene: TRBJ2-2
v_gene: TRBV6-2/TRBV6-3

CDR3nt: TGCAGTGCTAGCGGCCCGGGGGGGACCCAGTACTTC
CDR3aa: CSASGPGGTQYF
abundance: .
d_gene: TRBD2
j_gene: TRBJ2-5
v_gene: TRBV20-1

CDR3nt: TGCAGTGCTCCCGACGGGGCGACTAATGAAAAACTGTTTTTT
CDR3aa: CSAPDGATNEKLFF
abundance: few
d_gene: .
j_gene: TRBJ1-4
v_gene: TRBV20-1

CDR3nt: TGTGCCAGCAACGATGACAGGGGGAGGACAGATACGCAGTATTTT
CDR3aa: CASNDDRGRTDTQYF
abundance: .
d_gene: TRBD1
j_gene: TRBJ2-3
v_gene: TRBV12-3/TRBV12-4

CDR3nt: TGTGCCAGCTCACCTCCACTTGCAGGGTACTCCTACAATGAGCAGTTCTTC
CDR3aa: CASSPPLAGYSYNEQFF
abundance: few
d_gene: .
j_gene: TRBJ2-1
v_gene: TRBV18

CDR3nt: TGTGCCAGCAGTGAAACGCCCGTATTCGGGGAAGTAGGCAATCAGCCCCAGCATTTT
CDR3aa: CASSETPVFGEVGNQPQHF
abundance: few
d_gene: .
j_gene: TRBJ1-5
v_gene: TRBV6-1

CDR3nt: TGTGCCAGCAGCCAGACTAGCGGGACAGATACGCAGTATTTT
CDR3aa: CASSQTSGTDTQYF
abundance: many
d_gene: TRBD2
j_gene: TRBJ2-3
v_gene: TRBV7-2

CDR3nt: TGTGCCAGCACCTACGAAATAGATACGCAGTATTTT
CDR3aa: CASTYEIDTQYF
abundance: many
d_gene: .
j_gene: TRBJ2-3
v_gene: TRBV7-2

CDR3nt: TGTGCCAGCAGTTTATCGGCTGGGGAAAGGGACTATGGCTACACCTTC
CDR3aa: CASSLSAGERDYGYTF
abundance: few
d_gene: .
j_gene: TRBJ1-2
v_gene: TRBV27

CDR3nt: TGCAGCGGGAACAGGGGTGAGGCCGGGGAGCTGTTTTTT
CDR3aa: CSGNRGEAGELFF
abundance: .
d_gene: TRBD1
j_gene: TRBJ2-2
v_gene: TRBV29-1

CDR3nt: TGTGCCAGCAGCTTTTCGGCGGGTGCAACTAATGAAAAACTGTTTTTT
CDR3aa: CASSFSAGATNEKLFF
abundance: .
d_gene: .
j_gene: TRBJ1-4
v_gene: TRBV7-9

CDR3nt: TGCAGCGTGGCCCCACAAGGGAACACTGAAGCTTTCTTT
CDR3aa: CSVAPQGNTEAFF
abundance: .
d_gene: .
j_gene: TRBJ1-1
v_gene: TRBV29-1